These T cell receptor beta chains were read from a single sample in a study of regulatory T cells in long-lasting Graves disease. From the multiplex PCR reads, TCRdb called clonotypes with MiXCR, one entry per CDR3 protein. The sample contains about 540,000 distinct CDR3 sequences, less than 15% of which appear only once. The same sample was also used in a study of T cells in Graves' hyperthyroidism and ophthalmopathy.

Here the sequenced sample was peripheral blood mononuclear cells (PBMCs), taken at new diagnosis, from a patient treated with antithyroid drugs. The source of these receptors is a man aged 30-40 years with Graves disease. CDR3s include the opening cysteine and the closing phenylalanine or tryptophan. Fields, in order: D gene, V gene, J gene, clone size, CDR3 protein, CDR3 DNA. A D gene is named only where the DNA matches it firmly. Some rows mark clone size as missing; the rest say once, few, many or name a class of expanded clone.

d_call: TRBD2
v_call: TRBV10-3
j_call: TRBJ2-1
clone_size: many
cdr3_aa: CAIRTSGMIGDEQFF
cdr3_nt: TGTGCCATAAGGACTAGCGGGATGATAGGCGATGAGCAGTTCTTC

d_call: -
v_call: TRBV9
j_call: TRBJ1-4
clone_size: -
cdr3_aa: CARSVDGTPGEKLFF
cdr3_nt: TGTGCCAGAAGCGTAGACGGGACCCCAGGGGAAAAACTGTTTTTT

d_call: -
v_call: TRBV6-2/TRBV6-3
j_call: TRBJ1-1
clone_size: -
cdr3_aa: CASSEVDESTEAFF
cdr3_nt: TGTGCCAGCAGTGAAGTAGACGAGTCCACTGAAGCTTTCTTT

d_call: -
v_call: TRBV19
j_call: TRBJ1-1
clone_size: once
cdr3_aa: CASSTGHGVAGNTEAFF
cdr3_nt: TGTGCCAGTAGTACTGGGCATGGAGTGGCGGGGAACACTGAAGCTTTCTTT

d_call: -
v_call: TRBV2
j_call: TRBJ2-2
clone_size: many
cdr3_aa: CASSDRPGARGGELFF
cdr3_nt: TGTGCCAGCAGTGACAGGCCGGGGGCCCGGGGGGGGGAGCTGTTTTTT

d_call: -
v_call: TRBV6-1
j_call: TRBJ1-6
clone_size: -
cdr3_aa: CASREQGQNSPLHF
cdr3_nt: TGTGCCAGCAGAGAACAGGGTCAAAATTCACCCCTCCACTTT

d_call: -
v_call: TRBV25-1
j_call: TRBJ2-5
clone_size: -
cdr3_aa: CASSVGGGLWETQYF
cdr3_nt: TGTGCCAGCAGTGTCGGGGGAGGCCTTTGGGAGACCCAGTACTTC

d_call: TRBD1
v_call: TRBV9
j_call: TRBJ2-1
clone_size: many
cdr3_aa: CASSVTGGSWDEQFF
cdr3_nt: TGTGCCAGCAGCGTGACAGGGGGCTCGTGGGATGAGCAGTTCTTC

d_call: TRBD2
v_call: TRBV7-3
j_call: TRBJ2-1
clone_size: many
cdr3_aa: CASSSSGGRAKNEQFF
cdr3_nt: TGTGCCAGCAGCTCCTCTGGCGGGAGGGCCAAGAATGAGCAGTTCTTC

d_call: -
v_call: TRBV27
j_call: TRBJ2-3
clone_size: few
cdr3_aa: CASSLTGLSLTDTQYF
cdr3_nt: TGTGCCAGCAGTTTAACGGGACTTAGCCTCACAGATACGCAGTATTTT

d_call: -
v_call: TRBV29-1
j_call: TRBJ2-7
clone_size: many
cdr3_aa: CSVGGVRGSSYEQYF
cdr3_nt: TGCAGCGTTGGTGGGGTGCGGGGTTCCTCCTACGAGCAGTACTTC

d_call: -
v_call: TRBV6-4
j_call: TRBJ2-3
clone_size: -
cdr3_aa: CASSEAEADTQYF
cdr3_nt: TGTGCCAGCAGTGAAGCCGAAGCAGATACGCAGTATTTT

d_call: -
v_call: TRBV28
j_call: TRBJ1-1
clone_size: many
cdr3_aa: CASNSNTEAFF
cdr3_nt: TGTGCCAGCAACTCCAACACTGAAGCTTTCTTT

d_call: -
v_call: TRBV2
j_call: TRBJ1-4
clone_size: -
cdr3_aa: CASSAEQGYNEKLFF
cdr3_nt: TGTGCCAGCAGTGCCGAACAGGGTTACAATGAAAAACTGTTTTTT

d_call: -
v_call: TRBV29-1
j_call: TRBJ2-2
clone_size: -
cdr3_aa: CSVESGELFF
cdr3_nt: TGCAGCGTTGAATCGGGGGAGCTGTTTTTT

d_call: TRBD2
v_call: TRBV20-1
j_call: TRBJ2-7
clone_size: few
cdr3_aa: CSARVSGGYGEQYF
cdr3_nt: TGCAGTGCTAGAGTTTCCGGGGGGTATGGGGAGCAGTACTTC

d_call: -
v_call: TRBV6-5
j_call: TRBJ2-1
clone_size: -
cdr3_aa: CASSYGPGLTTKNEQFF
cdr3_nt: TGTGCCAGCAGTTACGGCCCAGGACTCACTACCAAGAATGAGCAGTTCTTC

d_call: -
v_call: TRBV10-1
j_call: TRBJ1-2
clone_size: few
cdr3_aa: CASSRGLDYGYTF
cdr3_nt: TGCGCCAGTTCCCGGGGCCTCGACTATGGCTACACCTTC

d_call: TRBD2
v_call: TRBV29-1
j_call: TRBJ2-2
clone_size: -
cdr3_aa: CSVAPSGKNTGELFF
cdr3_nt: TGCAGCGTTGCCCCTAGCGGAAAGAACACCGGGGAGCTGTTTTTT

d_call: TRBD1
v_call: TRBV11-2
j_call: TRBJ1-2
clone_size: -
cdr3_aa: CASSDPGQGSFGYTF
cdr3_nt: TGTGCCAGCAGCGACCCGGGACAGGGGTCGTTTGGCTACACCTTC

d_call: TRBD1
v_call: TRBV3-1
j_call: TRBJ2-2
clone_size: few
cdr3_aa: CASSLGGPQELNTGELFF
cdr3_nt: TGTGCCAGCAGCCTAGGGGGCCCCCAAGAATTGAACACCGGGGAGCTGTTTTTT

d_call: TRBD1
v_call: TRBV27
j_call: TRBJ1-5
clone_size: many
cdr3_aa: CASSFGGGHQPQHF
cdr3_nt: TGTGCCAGCAGTTTTGGAGGGGGCCATCAGCCCCAGCATTTT

d_call: TRBD1
v_call: TRBV29-1
j_call: TRBJ2-7
clone_size: many
cdr3_aa: CSVAWDRTYEQYF
cdr3_nt: TGCAGCGTTGCATGGGACAGAACCTACGAGCAGTACTTC

d_call: TRBD2
v_call: TRBV20-1
j_call: TRBJ2-5
clone_size: -
cdr3_aa: CSARDLREGRETQYF
cdr3_nt: TGCAGTGCTAGAGATTTGCGGGAGGGCCGAGAGACCCAGTACTTC

d_call: TRBD2
v_call: TRBV7-3
j_call: TRBJ2-3
clone_size: many
cdr3_aa: CASSLRGSGRSTDTQYF
cdr3_nt: TGTGCCAGCAGCTTAAGAGGTAGCGGGAGATCGACAGATACGCAGTATTTT

d_call: -
v_call: TRBV12-3/TRBV12-4
j_call: TRBJ2-7
clone_size: -
cdr3_aa: CASSLPGSAYEQYF
cdr3_nt: TGTGCCAGCAGCCTCCCTGGGTCGGCCTACGAGCAGTACTTC

d_call: -
v_call: TRBV7-7
j_call: TRBJ1-1
clone_size: many
cdr3_aa: CASSLGEDTEAFF
cdr3_nt: TGTGCTAGCAGCTTAGGTGAGGACACTGAAGCTTTCTTT

d_call: -
v_call: TRBV20-1
j_call: TRBJ2-7
clone_size: few
cdr3_aa: CSARAPQGLEQYF
cdr3_nt: TGCAGTGCTCGAGCCCCACAAGGGCTCGAGCAGTACTTC

d_call: -
v_call: TRBV30
j_call: TRBJ2-5
clone_size: many
cdr3_aa: CAWSVAAQETQYF
cdr3_nt: TGTGCCTGGAGTGTAGCGGCTCAAGAGACCCAGTACTTC

d_call: -
v_call: TRBV6-1
j_call: TRBJ2-5
clone_size: many
cdr3_aa: CASSDDSLRETQYF
cdr3_nt: TGTGCCAGCAGTGATGACAGCCTCCGGGAGACCCAGTACTTC

d_call: -
v_call: TRBV19
j_call: TRBJ2-2
clone_size: few
cdr3_aa: CASSGRNTGELFF
cdr3_nt: TGTGCCAGTTCTGGCAGGAACACCGGGGAGCTGTTTTTT

d_call: -
v_call: TRBV19
j_call: TRBJ2-7
clone_size: -
cdr3_aa: CASSISRNYGQYF
cdr3_nt: TGTGCCAGTAGTATCAGCCGGAACTACGGGCAGTACTTC

d_call: TRBD2
v_call: TRBV29-1
j_call: TRBJ2-5
clone_size: -
cdr3_aa: CSADPLAGVFQETQYF
cdr3_nt: TGCAGCGCCGACCCTCTAGCGGGAGTCTTCCAAGAGACCCAGTACTTC

d_call: -
v_call: TRBV12-3/TRBV12-4
j_call: TRBJ2-7
clone_size: -
cdr3_aa: CASSFLDSVSYGQYF
cdr3_nt: TGTGCCAGCAGTTTTTTGGATAGCGTTTCCTACGGGCAGTACTTC

d_call: TRBD1
v_call: TRBV20-1
j_call: TRBJ2-7
clone_size: few
cdr3_aa: CSASPEPGQGLTSRLYEQYF
cdr3_nt: TGCAGTGCCAGTCCGGAACCGGGACAGGGTTTAACTAGCCGACTCTACGAGCAGTACTTC

d_call: -
v_call: TRBV4-2
j_call: TRBJ2-1
clone_size: -
cdr3_aa: CASSQDISLSEGQFF
cdr3_nt: TGTGCCAGCAGCCAAGATATCTCACTATCGGAGGGTCAGTTCTTC

d_call: TRBD1
v_call: TRBV25-1
j_call: TRBJ2-6
clone_size: -
cdr3_aa: CASSEFSGQGPSSGANVLTF
cdr3_nt: TGTGCCAGCAGTGAATTCTCTGGACAGGGCCCTAGCTCTGGGGCCAACGTCCTGACTTTC

d_call: -
v_call: TRBV14
j_call: TRBJ1-2
clone_size: -
cdr3_aa: CASSHRGRGGYTF
cdr3_nt: TGTGCCAGCAGCCATCGGGGGCGGGGAGGCTACACCTTC

d_call: TRBD2
v_call: TRBV5-1
j_call: TRBJ2-1
clone_size: many
cdr3_aa: CASGITSGIIEQFF
cdr3_nt: TGCGCCAGCGGAATTACTAGCGGGATAATAGAGCAGTTCTTC

d_call: -
v_call: TRBV4-1
j_call: TRBJ1-5
clone_size: -
cdr3_aa: CASSQAQGNQPQHF
cdr3_nt: TGCGCCAGCAGCCAAGCACAGGGCAATCAGCCCCAGCATTTT

d_call: TRBD2
v_call: TRBV11-2
j_call: TRBJ2-5
clone_size: -
cdr3_aa: CASSFGLAGEAQYF
cdr3_nt: TGTGCCAGCAGCTTCGGACTAGCGGGAGAGGCCCAGTACTTC

d_call: -
v_call: TRBV18
j_call: TRBJ2-6
clone_size: few
cdr3_aa: CASSPARDSGANVLTF
cdr3_nt: TGTGCCAGCTCACCAGCGAGGGACTCTGGGGCCAACGTCCTGACTTTC

d_call: -
v_call: TRBV19
j_call: TRBJ2-7
clone_size: -
cdr3_aa: CASRGSFGPDSYEQYF
cdr3_nt: TGTGCCAGTAGGGGCTCCTTCGGGCCGGATTCCTACGAGCAGTACTTC